This T cell receptor (beta chain) is drawn from a study of T-cell reconstitution after alpha-beta-depleted transplantation in children. A few counts support this clonotype. A TCRbeta library incorporating unique molecular identifiers was prepared. In TCRdb, the PCR reads were re-called with MiXCR into one record per CDR3 protein. This table has some 500,000 distinct CDR3 sequences, roughly 18% appearing once. The CDR3 is made up of 11 amino acids. Between the trimmed V and J ends, which lost 7 bases and 7 bases, there was a span of 8 bases. Germline V CDR1 and CDR2: MNHNS, SASEGT. This TCR was sampled from a human donor who donated a stem cell graft to a child with acute lymphoblastic leukemia. The sequences come from PBMCs from the stem cell graft donor, collected from the stem cell graft. The gene calls are TRBV6-1 and TRBJ1-5; no clear D. The CDR3 nucleotides are TGTGCCAGCAATTTGGGGCAGCCCCAGCATTTT. It codes for CASNLGQPQHF.